A selection of T cell receptor beta chains follows, all from one sample in a study of T cell repertoires in cytomegalovirus infection. A single record per CDR3 protein comes from TCRdb applying MiXCR to the reads. The data contain about 310,000 distinct CDR3 sequences, 8% to 10% of them singletons. The sequencing sample was made of PBMCs. The origin of the receptors is a human donor in good health (CMV status not recorded). Some clones in this sample may be carry-over from other donors' samples. CDR3s include the opening cysteine and the closing phenylalanine or tryptophan. D genes are given only for firm matches. Not every row has a clone size; where given, it reads once, few, many or a size class.

d_call	clone_size	v_call	j_call	cdr3_nt	cdr3_aa
TRBD1	many	TRBV27	TRBJ1-5	TGTGCCAGCAGTTCCGGGACAGGGTATCAGCCCCAGCATTTT	CASSSGTGYQPQHF
.	many	TRBV7-8	TRBJ1-4	TGTGCCAGCAGCTTAAACAGGGTCGGTGAAAAACTGTTTTTT	CASSLNRVGEKLFF
TRBD2	.	TRBV3-1	TRBJ2-1	TGTGCCAGCAGCCAAAATAGCGGGGTTTACAATGAGCAGTTCTTC	CASSQNSGVYNEQFF
.	many	TRBV12-5	TRBJ2-1	TGTGCTAGTGGTTTGGTGACTACTTACAATGAGCAGTTCTTC	CASGLVTTYNEQFF
.	many	TRBV28	TRBJ1-6	TGTGCCAGCAGTTTTTCAGGGAGTGTGGGATCACCCCTCCACTTT	CASSFSGSVGSPLHF
.	many	TRBV4-1	TRBJ1-1	TGCGCCAGCAGCCACCCCGGGACGAGGGTCAAGACTGAAGCTTTCTTT	CASSHPGTRVKTEAFF
.	many	TRBV28	TRBJ2-3	TGTGCCAGCAGCGCCACAGATACGCAGTATTTT	CASSATDTQYF
TRBD1	many	TRBV10-3	TRBJ2-3	TGTGCCATCAGTGAGCCGGATGGACGTAGGGGGCTTATAACAGATACGCAGTATTTT	CAISEPDGRRGLITDTQYF
TRBD2	many	TRBV28	TRBJ2-1	TGTGCCAGCAGTGCCGGGGGGGGGTCCTACAATGAGCAGTTCTTC	CASSAGGGSYNEQFF
.	many	TRBV5-6	TRBJ1-2	TGTGCCAGCAGCTTGAGGGGTTCTGTCCGTAACTATGGCTACACCTTC	CASSLRGSVRNYGYTF
.	few	TRBV13	TRBJ1-1	TGTGCCAGCAGCTTGACAGGTCTTGAAGCTTTCTTT	CASSLTGLEAFF
.	.	TRBV5-1	TRBJ1-2	TGCGCCAGCAGCTTGGAGGCGGCCGTAAGGGGCTACACCTTC	CASSLEAAVRGYTF
.	few	TRBV28	TRBJ2-5	TGTGCCAGCAGTTTCAACCCTCTCTCCTACCTGGAGACCCAGTACTTC	CASSFNPLSYLETQYF
.	many	TRBV6-2/TRBV6-3	TRBJ2-2	TGTGCCAGCAGTTACTCGAGAGACACCGGGGAGCTGTTTTTT	CASSYSRDTGELFF
.	many	TRBV6-2/TRBV6-3	TRBJ2-3	TGTGCCAGCAGTTACCAGGGATACACAGATACGCAGTATTTT	CASSYQGYTDTQYF
.	many	TRBV29-1	TRBJ2-2	TGCAGCGTTGAAGTCCGGGTTCCCGGGGAGCTGTTTTTT	CSVEVRVPGELFF
.	.	TRBV4-3	TRBJ1-1	TGCGCCAGCAGCCAAGGGTTCAGGGGAGACACTGAAGCTTTCTTT	CASSQGFRGDTEAFF
TRBD1	many	TRBV6-1	TRBJ2-2	TGTGCCGGGACCCGGACAGGGAAGGCCGGGGAGCTGTTTTTT	CAGTRTGKAGELFF
.	many	TRBV28	TRBJ1-2	TGTGCCAGCAGTTTAGGGGGAACTAACTATGGCTACACCTTC	CASSLGGTNYGYTF
TRBD1	.	TRBV20-1	TRBJ1-1	TGCAGTGCCAGGGGGGACAGCAAGAACACTGAAGCTTTCTTT	CSARGDSKNTEAFF
TRBD1	many	TRBV5-4	TRBJ2-5	TGTGCCAGCAGCTTGGAGGGACAGAAATCAGAGACCCAGTACTTC	CASSLEGQKSETQYF
.	many	TRBV7-2	TRBJ1-2	TGTGCCAGCAGCTTATACGGGGCAGGGGCTGGCTATGGCTACACCTTC	CASSLYGAGAGYGYTF
.	many	TRBV28	TRBJ1-4	TGTGCCAGCAGGGGTTTTGAAAAACTGTTTTTT	CASRGFEKLFF
.	many	TRBV7-8	TRBJ1-5	TGTGCCAGCAGCTTAGCGTCTCAGCCCCAGCATTTT	CASSLASQPQHF
.	many	TRBV7-2	TRBJ1-2	TGTGCCAGCAGCTTAGATGGAGGTAGCTATGGCTACACCTTC	CASSLDGGSYGYTF
TRBD1	many	TRBV7-2	TRBJ1-5	TGTGCCAGCAGCTTCACCCAACCGGGACAGCCCAATCAGCCCCAGCATTTT	CASSFTQPGQPNQPQHF
.	many	TRBV5-1	TRBJ1-5	TGCGCCAGCAGGGCATATCCTAGCAATCAGCCCCAGCATTTT	CASRAYPSNQPQHF
TRBD2	many	TRBV7-3	TRBJ2-3	TGTGCCAGCAGCCCAATAGCGGGGCGAACAGATACGCAGTATTTT	CASSPIAGRTDTQYF